Described below is a single T cell receptor beta chain sequence and its context. Here immunoSEQ multiplex PCR was the method, and the copy in TCRdb shows in-frame clones only, minus some. This sample has approximately 100,000 clones; around 80% occur once, and the top ten carry 4% to 5.5%. This record comes from a study of blood T cell repertoires in COVID-19. The germline V and J ends were trimmed by 1 base and 5 bases, with 15 bases remaining between them. There are 17 residues in the CDR3. Per germline, CDR1 SGHVS and CDR2 FNYEAQ. Sequencing input: peripheral blood. This receptor was taken from a human donor in a cohort sampled during active or convalescent COVID-19. V gene TRBV7-6 combines with J gene TRBJ1-6; a weak D match, TRBD1 (5 bases). CDR3 DNA sequence: TGTGCCAGCAGCTTAGGGACCCGGGGGACCAATAATTCACCCCTCCACTTT. Protein: CASSLGTRGTNNSPLHF.